This entry concerns a single TCR beta chain. The data were taken from a study of cytomegalovirus exposure and HLA in healthy donors. Background on the study: Earlier work reported roughly 120 million unique TCR beta sequences from some 180 million T cells.

Germline V gene sequence: CDR1 MDHEN, CDR2 SYDVKM. Trimming took 3 bases from V and 4 from J, leaving 9 bases between them. This CDR3 has 13 amino acids. The PCR employed 60 Vbeta primers together with 13 Jbeta primers. TCRdb's copy holds only in-frame clones and misses some; the assay was immunoSEQ multiplex PCR. The repertoire holds some 87,000 clones, roughly 80% seen once, with 2.7% in the top ten. Those who donated were healthy bone marrow donors. The rearrangement links TRBV28 to TRBJ1-2; the D gene is possibly TRBD1 (6 bases). This clonotype originated in a man younger than 40 in good health and CMV-seronegative. The sequencing input was PBMCs. The CDR3 DNA reads as TGTGCCAGCAGTTTCTCAGGGGCCTATGGCTACACCTTC. Its translation is CASSFSGAYGYTF.